This entry concerns a single T cell receptor beta chain. Being one base from a much bigger clone, this may be a read error. The sample belongs to a study of blood T cells in healthy people across ages. Primers used in a second PCR of roughly 7 to 12 cycles were a sample-barcoded 5' primer and a J-beta primer mix. Using its own MiXCR run on the 5' RACE reads, TCRdb lists one record per CDR3 protein. The top ten hold roughly 14% of the sample, which has about 640,000 distinct CDR3 sequences, roughly 31% seen once. This CDR3 has 12 residues. Germline assignment: CDR1 DFQATT and CDR2 SNEGSKA (reference sequence).

This TCR derives from a woman of 80 years or more in good health. Sample: blood. The chain combines TRBV20-1 with TRBJ1-2; D is unclear. The CDR3 spells CSARDTSYDYTF. The CDR3 DNA follows: TGCAGTGCTAGAGATACCAGCTATGACTACACCTTC.